The T cell receptor (beta chain) described here comes from a study of cytomegalovirus exposure and HLA in healthy donors. About the study: An analysis done earlier identified more than 100 million unique TCR beta sequences from approximately 170 million T cells. Study-wide results and limits: It emerged from a later analysis that several of the most significant clusters appeared to be linked to common viral pathogens. Among CMV-associated TCR beta chains, most appeared HLA-restricted in a later analysis.

Germline V gene lookup returns CDR1 MGHDK and CDR2 SYGVNS. The V end lost 1 base, the J end lost 1 base, and 10 bases lay between the germline ends. CDR3 size: 15 residues. Amplification used 60 Vbeta primers and 13 Jbeta primers. The method was immunoSEQ multiplex PCR; TCRdb's version includes in-frame clones alone and lacks a portion of them. The data hold roughly 140,000 clones, with around 79% observed a single time. This clone was recorded only once. Its specificity is not known. Donors were nominally healthy when sampled, though unrecorded immune exposures were likely. This clonotype was obtained from a male donor in good health and CMV-seronegative. The rearrangement links TRBV25-1 to TRBJ1-1; weak D call: TRBD1 (5 bases). Material for sequencing was PBMCs. The CDR3, as DNA: TGTGCCAGCAGTGAATGGGGGGTCCGGAACACTGAAGCTTTCTTT. Its translation: CASSEWGVRNTEAFF.